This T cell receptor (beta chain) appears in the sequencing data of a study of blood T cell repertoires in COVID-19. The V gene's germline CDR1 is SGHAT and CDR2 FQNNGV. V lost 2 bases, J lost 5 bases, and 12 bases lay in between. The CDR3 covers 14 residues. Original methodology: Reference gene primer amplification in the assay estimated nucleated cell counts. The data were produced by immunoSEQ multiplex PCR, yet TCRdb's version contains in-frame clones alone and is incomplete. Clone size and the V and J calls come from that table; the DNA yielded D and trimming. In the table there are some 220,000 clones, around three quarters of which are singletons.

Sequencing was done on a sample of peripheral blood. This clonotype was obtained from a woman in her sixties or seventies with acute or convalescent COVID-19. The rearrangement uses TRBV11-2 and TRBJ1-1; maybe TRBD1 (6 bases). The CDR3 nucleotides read TGTGCCAGCAGCTTAACGGGGCAGGGGACTGAAGCTTTCTTT. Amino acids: CASSLTGQGTEAFF.